This T cell receptor (beta chain) was found in a study of CD8 T cells in Susac syndrome. Study-wide points: Individuals included in the TCR sequencing and HLA analysis were acknowledged by the study to be relatively few in number.

Roughly 0.45 to 1 ug RNA was reverse transcribed with random hexamers. Amplification of TCR beta CDR3 across 54 Vbeta and 13 Jbeta was performed with immunoSEQ multiplex PCR. Each CDR3 protein gets one entry after TCRdb re-called the immunoSEQ multiplex PCR reads with MiXCR. Here the sample spans 90,000 to 150,000 distinct CDR3 sequences, 85% to 95% being singletons. Notes on this clonotype: Its matching antigen is unknown.

Germline-derived CDR1 and CDR2 are MNHEY and SVGEGT. This CDR3 spans 14 amino acids. Deletions cut 6 bases from V and 2 bases from J, with 14 bases between. Controls were age- and sex-matched healthy donors. Bulk CD8+ and CD4+ cells came from magnetic negative isolation; CD8+ TEMRA by FACS. The sequencing sample was made of CD8+ T cells from PBMCs. The chain is built from TRBV6-2 or TRBV6-3 and TRBJ2-7; D is perhaps TRBD2 (5 bases). The origin of this receptor is a human donor in good health. The CDR3 loop reads CASRSSSHTYEQYF. The CDR3 DNA follows: TGTGCCAGCAGATCCTCTAGCCACACCTACGAGCAGTACTTC.